Below are 11 T cell receptor beta chains sequenced from a single sample in a study of CD8 T cells in Susac syndrome. Random-hexamer reverse transcription was applied to about 0.45 to 1 ug RNA. MiXCR, run by TCRdb on the immunoSEQ multiplex PCR reads, gives a single entry per CDR3 protein. The repertoire holds about 190,000 distinct CDR3 sequences, with 95% as singletons. Sequencing was performed on CD4+ T cells from PBMCs. These receptors all stem from a human donor with Susac syndrome.

This rearrangement joins TRBV27 to TRBJ2-7; 11 positions agree with TRBD2. Trimming removed 4 bases from V and 2 bases from J; junction bases left unmatched: 13. The germline V gene has CDR1 MNHEY and CDR2 SMNVEV (reference sequence). This CDR3 has 18 residues. CDR3 nucleotides: TGTGCCAGCAGTTCTTGGCCTCTGACTAGCGGGGAACCCTACGAGCAGTACTTC. It translates to CASSSWPLTSGEPYEQYF.

This clonotype was counted a few times. The gene calls are TRBV6-2 or TRBV6-3 and TRBJ1-1, with D unresolved. Deletions cut 6 bases from V and 5 bases from J, with 4 bases between. This CDR3 has 10 residues. From germline, CDR1 is MNHEY and CDR2 SVGEGT. CDR3 loop: CASRRTEAFF. CDR3 nucleotides: TGTGCCAGCAGGAGGACTGAAGCTTTCTTT.

The genes are TRBV27 and TRBJ2-5, with 11 bases matching TRBD2. The ends lost 5 bases at V and 5 bases at J; junction bases unmatched: 10. CDR1 MNHEY and CDR2 SMNVEV come from the germline V gene (reference sequence). CDR3 length: 16 amino acids. CDR3 sequence: CASSRPGLAGGETQYF. In DNA form, the CDR3 reads TGTGCCAGCAGTCGGCCAGGACTAGCGGGTGGGGAGACCCAGTACTTC.

This sequence joins TRBV7-3 and TRBJ1-2; a possible D gene is TRBD1 (5 bases). The V end lost 1 base, the J end lost 6 bases, and 18 bases lay between the germline ends. The CDR3 extends over 16 amino acids. Germline loops: CDR1 SGHTA, CDR2 FQGTGA. CDR3 sequence (DNA): TGTGCCAGCAGCTTAAATCCCACGGGGGGACTGGATGGCTACACCTTC. Translated: CASSLNPTGGLDGYTF.

The genes are TRBV12-3 or TRBV12-4 and TRBJ1-1, with D hard to call. CDR3 length: 12 residues. V lost 1 base and J lost 10, with 10 bases in between. CDR3 sequence: CASSLVLLRAFF. Written as DNA, the CDR3 is TGTGCCAGCAGTTTAGTCCTTTTACGAGCTTTCTTT.

V and J are TRBV7-3 and TRBJ2-3; D is possibly TRBD1 (6 bases). The CDR3 consists of 14 residues. From germline, CDR1 is SGHTA and CDR2 FQGTGA. Trimming removed 5 bases from V and 4 bases from J, with 13 bases in between. This CDR3 is CASSKGVEADTQYF. The DNA for the CDR3 is TGTGCCAGCAGCAAGGGGGTGGAGGCAGATACGCAGTATTTT.

The chain has TRBV7-6 and TRBJ1-3; 7 bases are a match to TRBD1. With V trimmed by 5 bases and J by 1 base, 5 bases remained unmatched. The germline V gene has CDR1 SGHVS and CDR2 FNYEAQ. The CDR3 contains 15 residues. CDR3 residues: CASSPRTGSGNTIYF. The CDR3 bases are TGTGCCAGCAGCCCCCGGACAGGATCTGGAAACACCATATATTTT.

This clonotype was detected once. The chain couples TRBV7-9 to TRBJ1-2; no firm D call. Germline V gene sequence: CDR1 SEHNR, CDR2 FQNEAQ (reference sequence). V gave up 4 bases and J gave up 4 bases, with 19 bases separating them. CDR3 length: 16 amino acids. Written as DNA, the CDR3 is TGTGCCAGCAGCTCTATTGTCCTAGGACCTAGCTATGGCTACACCTTC. This gives the protein CASSSIVLGPSYGYTF.

This chain joins TRBV2 and TRBJ2-1; possibly TRBD1 for D (6 bases). Germline values: CDR1 SNHLY, CDR2 FYNNEI. V lost 1 base to trimming and J lost 6 bases, with 22 bases between them. The CDR3 extends over 18 amino acids. The CDR3 loop reads CASSEGPLQGASGNEQFF. As DNA, the CDR3 is TGTGCCAGCAGTGAAGGACCCCTACAGGGTGCTTCGGGCAATGAGCAGTTCTTC.

The chain couples TRBV3-1 to TRBJ2-3; D remains ambiguous. The CDR3 consists of 12 residues. With 0 bases removed from V and 5 bases from J, the gap between germline ends came to 3 bases. Germline-derived CDR1 and CDR2 are LGHDT and YNNKEL (reference sequence). The DNA of the CDR3 is TGTGCCAGCAGCCAAGATTTAGATACGCAGTATTTT. It is translated as CASSQDLDTQYF.

The chain joins TRBV7-8 to TRBJ2-3; 8 positions agree with TRBD2. Unmatched junction bases numbered 5, after V lost 5 bases and J lost 7 bases. CDR1 and CDR2 (germline): SGHVS, FQNEAQ. This CDR3 is built from 13 residues. CDR3 in amino acids: CASSRGGSNTQYF. The CDR3 coding sequence is TGTGCCAGCAGCCGCGGGGGGTCTAATACGCAGTATTTT.